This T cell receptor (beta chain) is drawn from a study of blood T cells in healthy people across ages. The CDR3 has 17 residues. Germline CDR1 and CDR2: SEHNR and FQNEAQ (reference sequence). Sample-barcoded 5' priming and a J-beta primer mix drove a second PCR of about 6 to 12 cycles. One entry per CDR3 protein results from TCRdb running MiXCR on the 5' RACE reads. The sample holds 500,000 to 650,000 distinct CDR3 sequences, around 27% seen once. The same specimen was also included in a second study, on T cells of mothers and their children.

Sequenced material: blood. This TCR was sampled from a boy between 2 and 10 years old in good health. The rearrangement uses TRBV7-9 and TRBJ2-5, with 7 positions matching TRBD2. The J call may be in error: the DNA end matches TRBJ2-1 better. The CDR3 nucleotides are TGTGCCAGCAGCTTACCCCCTGGGAGCGGGAATAACAATGAGCAGTTCTTC. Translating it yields CASSLPPGSGNNNEQFF.